A single T cell receptor (beta chain) is shown here with its context. Its antigen is as yet unknown. TCRalpha and TCRbeta libraries used 5'RACE with constant-segment primers and UMIs. Each CDR3 protein gets one entry after TCRdb re-called the 5' RACE reads with MiXCR. The table shows approximately 210,000 distinct CDR3 sequences, with under 30% occurring only once. The record originates from a study of T-cell memory formation after mild COVID-19. Across the whole study: The two donors had largely donor-specific TCR clusters. Study outcomes and limitations: Contracting CD4+ clones lay largely in CM and EM, with CD8+ ones residing in EMRA. The authors left the SARS-CoV-2 specificity of second-wave clones peaking on day 37 unconfirmed.

The clonotype was recovered from an adult woman who had mild COVID-19 (a few samples of this study predate the infection). Cell type and time point are not known. The specimen was PBMCs or a T cell subset sorted from them (not recorded which).

DNA for the CDR3: TGTGCCAGCAGCTTAGCGGAAGAGGGGGACCTCCACTTT. Protein: CASSLAEEGDLHF. This rearrangement joins TRBV7-6 to TRBJ1-6; D is perhaps TRBD1 (6 bases). The length of the CDR3 is 13 residues. Trimming shortened V by 0 bases and J by 15 bases, and 12 bases separated the two germline ends. Germline V gene lookup returns CDR1 SGHVS and CDR2 FNYEAQ.